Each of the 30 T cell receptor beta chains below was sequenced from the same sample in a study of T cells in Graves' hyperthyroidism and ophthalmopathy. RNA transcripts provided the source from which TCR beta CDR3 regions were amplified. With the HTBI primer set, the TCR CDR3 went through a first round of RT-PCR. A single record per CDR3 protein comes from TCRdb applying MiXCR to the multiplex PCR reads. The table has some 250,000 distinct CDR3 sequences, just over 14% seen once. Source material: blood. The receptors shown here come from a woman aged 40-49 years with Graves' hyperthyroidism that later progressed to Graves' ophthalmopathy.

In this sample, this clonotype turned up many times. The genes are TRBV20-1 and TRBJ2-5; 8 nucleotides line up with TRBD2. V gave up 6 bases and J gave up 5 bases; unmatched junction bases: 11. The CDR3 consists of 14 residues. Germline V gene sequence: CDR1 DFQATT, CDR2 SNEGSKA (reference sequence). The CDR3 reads CSAPGGPMEETQYF. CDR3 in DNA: TGCAGTGCCCCGGGAGGGCCGATGGAGGAGACCCAGTACTTC.

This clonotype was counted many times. The CDR3 protein is CSARTGSSYEQYF. Written as DNA, the CDR3 is TGCAGTGCTAGGACCGGGAGCTCCTACGAGCAGTACTTC. This chain uses TRBV20-1 with TRBJ2-7; tentatively, D is TRBD2 (6 bases). Looked up from germline, CDR1 is DFQATT and CDR2 is SNEGSKA (reference sequence). The CDR3 sequence is 13 residues long. V was cut by 3 bases and J by 0 bases, with 9 bases left in between.

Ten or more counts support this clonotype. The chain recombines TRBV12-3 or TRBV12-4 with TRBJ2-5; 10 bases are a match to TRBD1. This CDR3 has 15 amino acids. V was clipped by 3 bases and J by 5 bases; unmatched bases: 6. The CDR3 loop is CASSFGDRGRETQYF. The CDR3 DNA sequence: TGTGCCAGCAGTTTTGGTGACAGGGGGCGGGAGACCCAGTACTTC.

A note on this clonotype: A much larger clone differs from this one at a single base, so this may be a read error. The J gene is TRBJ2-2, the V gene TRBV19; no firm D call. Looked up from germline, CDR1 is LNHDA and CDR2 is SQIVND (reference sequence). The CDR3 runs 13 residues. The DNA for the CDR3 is TGTGCCTCGCGGAGAGGCCTTCCCGGGCAGCTGTTTTTT. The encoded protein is CASRRGLPGQLFF. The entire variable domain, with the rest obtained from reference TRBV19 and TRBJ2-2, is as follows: DGGITQSPKYLFRKEGQNVTLSCEQNLNHDAMYWYRQDPGQGLRLIYYSQIVNDFQKGDIAEGYSVSREKKESFPLTVTSAQKNPTAFYLCASRRGLPGQLFFGEGSRLTVL.

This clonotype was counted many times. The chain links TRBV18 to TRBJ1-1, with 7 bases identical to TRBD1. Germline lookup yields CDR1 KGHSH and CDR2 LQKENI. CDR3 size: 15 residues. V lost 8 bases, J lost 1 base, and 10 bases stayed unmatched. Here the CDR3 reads CASTYRGPSNTEAFF. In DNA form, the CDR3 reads TGTGCCAGCACATACAGGGGACCCTCGAACACTGAAGCTTTCTTT. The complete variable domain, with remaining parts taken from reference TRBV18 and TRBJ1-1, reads NAGVMQNPRHLVRRRGQEARLRCSPMKGHSHVYWYRQLPEEGLKFMVYLQKENIIDESGMPKERFSAEFPKEGPSILRIQQVVRGDSAAYFCASTYRGPSNTEAFFGQGTRLTVV.

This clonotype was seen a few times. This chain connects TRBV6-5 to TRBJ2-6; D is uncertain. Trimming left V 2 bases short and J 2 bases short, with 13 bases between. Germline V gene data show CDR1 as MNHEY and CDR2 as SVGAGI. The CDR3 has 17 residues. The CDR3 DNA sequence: TGTGCCAGCAGTTACGGCCAATTGGGGACTGGGGCCAACGTCCTGACTTTC. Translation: CASSYGQLGTGANVLTF.

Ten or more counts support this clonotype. CDR3 protein: CASKGVGSTGELFF. DNA for the CDR3: TGTGCCAGCAAAGGGGTGGGGAGCACCGGGGAGCTGTTTTTT. The rearrangement joins TRBV27 to TRBJ2-2; D tentatively fits TRBD1 or TRBD2 (5 bases each). CDR1 and CDR2 from the germline V gene are MNHEY and SMNVEV (reference sequence). CDR3 length: 14 amino acids. V was cut by 7 bases and J by 4 bases, with 13 bases left in between.

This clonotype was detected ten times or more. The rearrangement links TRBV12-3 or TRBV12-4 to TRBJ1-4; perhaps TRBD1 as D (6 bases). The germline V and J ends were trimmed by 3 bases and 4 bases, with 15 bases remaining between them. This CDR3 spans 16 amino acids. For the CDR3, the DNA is TGTGCCAGCAGTTTGACCCCAGGGGCCTTTAATGAAAAACTGTTTTTT. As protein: CASSLTPGAFNEKLFF.

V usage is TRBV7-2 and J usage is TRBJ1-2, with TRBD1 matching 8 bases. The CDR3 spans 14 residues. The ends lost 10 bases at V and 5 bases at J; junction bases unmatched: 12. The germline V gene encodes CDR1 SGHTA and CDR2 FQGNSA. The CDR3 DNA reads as TGTGCCACCACGGAGGGGACAGGATATTATGGCTACACCTTC. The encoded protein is CATTEGTGYYGYTF. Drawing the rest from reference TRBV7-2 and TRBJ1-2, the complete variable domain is GAGVSQSPSNKVTEKGKDVELRCDPISGHTALYWYRQSLGQGLEFLIYFQGNSAPDKSGLPSDRFSAERTGGSVSTLTIQRTQQEDSAVYLCATTEGTGYYGYTFGSGTRLTVV.

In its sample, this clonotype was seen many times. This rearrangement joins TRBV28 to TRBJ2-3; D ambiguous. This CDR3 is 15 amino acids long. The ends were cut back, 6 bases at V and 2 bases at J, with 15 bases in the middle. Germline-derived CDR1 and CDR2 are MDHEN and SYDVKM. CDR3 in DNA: TGTGCCAGCAGCCCCGGACGGATATACACAGATACGCAGTATTTT. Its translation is CASSPGRIYTDTQYF. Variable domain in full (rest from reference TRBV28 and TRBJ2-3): DVKVTQSSRYLVKRTGEKVFLECVQDMDHENMFWYRQDPGLGLRLIYFSYDVKMKEKGDIPEGYSVSREKKERFSLILESASTNQTSMYLCASSPGRIYTDTQYFGPGTRLTVL.

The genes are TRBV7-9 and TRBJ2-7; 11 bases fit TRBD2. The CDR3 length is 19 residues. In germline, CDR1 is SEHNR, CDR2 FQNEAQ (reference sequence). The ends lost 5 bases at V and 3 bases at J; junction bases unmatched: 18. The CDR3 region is CASSHPSGLAGGRNYEQYF. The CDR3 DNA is TGTGCCAGCAGCCACCCTAGTGGACTAGCGGGTGGGAGAAACTACGAGCAGTACTTC.

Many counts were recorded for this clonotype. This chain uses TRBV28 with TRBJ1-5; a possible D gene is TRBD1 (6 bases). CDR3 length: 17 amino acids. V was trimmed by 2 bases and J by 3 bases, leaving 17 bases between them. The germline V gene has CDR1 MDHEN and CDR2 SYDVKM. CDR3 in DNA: TGTGCCAGCAGTTTACCACAGGGCCGACCTCCCAATCAGCCCCAGCATTTT. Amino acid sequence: CASSLPQGRPPNQPQHF.

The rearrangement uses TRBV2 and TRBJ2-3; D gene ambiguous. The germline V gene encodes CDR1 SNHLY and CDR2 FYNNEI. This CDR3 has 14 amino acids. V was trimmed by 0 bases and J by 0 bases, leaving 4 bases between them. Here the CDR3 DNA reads TGTGCCAGCAGTGAAGCGCGGAGCACAGATACGCAGTATTTT. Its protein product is CASSEARSTDTQYF.

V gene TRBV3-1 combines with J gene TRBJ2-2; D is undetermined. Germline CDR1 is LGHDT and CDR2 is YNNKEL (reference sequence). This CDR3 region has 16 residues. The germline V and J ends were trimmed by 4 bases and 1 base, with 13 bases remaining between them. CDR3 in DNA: TGTGCCAGCAGCCCTATGGGCAGGTTGAACACCGGGGAGCTGTTTTTT. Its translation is CASSPMGRLNTGELFF.

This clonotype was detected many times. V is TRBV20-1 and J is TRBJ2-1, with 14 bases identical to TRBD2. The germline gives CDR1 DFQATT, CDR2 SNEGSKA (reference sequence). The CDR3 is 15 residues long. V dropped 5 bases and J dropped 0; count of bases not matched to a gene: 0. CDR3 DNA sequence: TGCAGTGCTGGACTAGCGGGAGGCTCCTACAATGAGCAGTTCTTC. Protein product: CSAGLAGGSYNEQFF.

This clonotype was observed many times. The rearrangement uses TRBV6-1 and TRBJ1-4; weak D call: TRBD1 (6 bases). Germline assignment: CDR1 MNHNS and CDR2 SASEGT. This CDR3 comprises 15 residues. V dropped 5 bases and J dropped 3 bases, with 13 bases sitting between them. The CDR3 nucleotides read TGTGCCAGCAGTCTATTGGGGGCTGCTAATGAAAAACTGTTTTTT. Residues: CASSLLGAANEKLFF.

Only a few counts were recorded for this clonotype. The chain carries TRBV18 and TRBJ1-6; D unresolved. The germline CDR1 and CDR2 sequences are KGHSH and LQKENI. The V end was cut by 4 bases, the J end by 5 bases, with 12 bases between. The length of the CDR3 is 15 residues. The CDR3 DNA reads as TGTGCCAGCTCACAATCAGGTCTTCATAATTCACCCCTCCACTTT. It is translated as CASSQSGLHNSPLHF.

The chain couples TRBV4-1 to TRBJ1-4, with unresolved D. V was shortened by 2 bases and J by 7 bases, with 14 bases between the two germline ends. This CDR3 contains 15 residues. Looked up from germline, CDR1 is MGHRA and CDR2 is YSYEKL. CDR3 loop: CASSQSPANPEKLFF. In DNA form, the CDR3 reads TGCGCCAGCAGCCAATCCCCGGCAAACCCTGAAAAACTGTTTTTT.

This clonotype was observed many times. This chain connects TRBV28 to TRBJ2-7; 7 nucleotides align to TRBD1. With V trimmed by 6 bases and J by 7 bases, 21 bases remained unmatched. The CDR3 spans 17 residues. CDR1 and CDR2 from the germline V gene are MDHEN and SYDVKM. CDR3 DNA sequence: TGTGCCAGCAGATCCTCCACCAAGGGGGCCATCTTTCGGGAGCAGTACTTC. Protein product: CASRSSTKGAIFREQYF.

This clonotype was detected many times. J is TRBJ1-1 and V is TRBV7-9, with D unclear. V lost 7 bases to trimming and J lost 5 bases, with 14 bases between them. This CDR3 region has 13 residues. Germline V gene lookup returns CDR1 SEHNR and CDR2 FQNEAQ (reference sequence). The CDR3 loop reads CASIAHLRTEAFF. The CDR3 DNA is TGTGCCAGCATCGCCCACCTTCGGACTGAAGCTTTCTTT.

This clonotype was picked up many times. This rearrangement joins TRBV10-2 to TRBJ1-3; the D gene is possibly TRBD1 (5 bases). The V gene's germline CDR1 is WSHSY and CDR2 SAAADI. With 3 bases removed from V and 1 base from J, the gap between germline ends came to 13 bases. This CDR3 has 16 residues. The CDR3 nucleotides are TGCGCCAGCAGTGATGATTGGCAGGGATCTGGAAACACCATATATTTT. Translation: CASSDDWQGSGNTIYF.

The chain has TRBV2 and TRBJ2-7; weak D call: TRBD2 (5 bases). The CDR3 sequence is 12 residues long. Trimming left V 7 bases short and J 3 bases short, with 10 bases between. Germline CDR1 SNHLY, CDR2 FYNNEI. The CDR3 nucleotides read TGTGCCAGCATCGGGAACTTCTACGAGCAGTACTTC. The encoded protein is CASIGNFYEQYF.

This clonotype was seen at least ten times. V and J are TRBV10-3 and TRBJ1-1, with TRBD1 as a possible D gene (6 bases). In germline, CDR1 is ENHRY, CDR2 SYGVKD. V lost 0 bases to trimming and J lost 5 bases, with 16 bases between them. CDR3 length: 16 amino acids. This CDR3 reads CAISESVGGRSTEAFF. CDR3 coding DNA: TGTGCCATCAGTGAGTCAGTCGGGGGGCGAAGTACTGAAGCTTTCTTT.

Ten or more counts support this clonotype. The CDR3 region is CASSFSPGINYGYTF. CDR3 sequence (DNA): TGCGCCAGCAGCTTTAGTCCCGGGATTAACTATGGCTACACCTTC. This chain connects TRBV5-1 to TRBJ1-2; D is uncertain. Trimming took 2 bases from V and 1 from J, leaving 12 bases between them. CDR3 length: 15 residues. The germline CDR1 and CDR2 sequences are SGHRS and YFSETQ.

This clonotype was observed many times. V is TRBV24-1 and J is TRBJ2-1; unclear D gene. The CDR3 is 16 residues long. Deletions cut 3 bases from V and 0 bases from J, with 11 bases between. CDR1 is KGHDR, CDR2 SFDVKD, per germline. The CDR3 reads CATSDEVWPSYNEQFF. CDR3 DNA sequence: TGTGCCACCAGTGATGAGGTGTGGCCCTCCTACAATGAGCAGTTCTTC.

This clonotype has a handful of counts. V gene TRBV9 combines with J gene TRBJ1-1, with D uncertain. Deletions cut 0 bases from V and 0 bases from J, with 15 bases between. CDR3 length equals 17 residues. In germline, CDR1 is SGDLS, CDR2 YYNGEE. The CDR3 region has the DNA TGTGCCAGCAGCGTAGTTGAGACGGACGAGATGAACACTGAAGCTTTCTTT. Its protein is CASSVVETDEMNTEAFF. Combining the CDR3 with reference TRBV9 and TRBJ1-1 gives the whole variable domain DSGVTQTPKHLITATGQRVTLRCSPRSGDLSVYWYQQSLDQGLQFLIQYYNGEERAKGNILERFSAQQFPDLHSELNLSSLELGDSALYFCASSVVETDEMNTEAFFGQGTRLTVV.

CDR3: CASSWTSGRDTGELFF. The CDR3 DNA sequence: TGTGCCAGCAGCTGGACTAGCGGGAGGGACACCGGGGAGCTGTTTTTT. The chain carries TRBV7-3 and TRBJ2-2; 15 nucleotides line up with TRBD2. With V trimmed by 4 bases and J by 3 bases, 0 bases remained unmatched. The germline V gene has CDR1 SGHTA and CDR2 FQGTGA. The CDR3 spans 16 residues.

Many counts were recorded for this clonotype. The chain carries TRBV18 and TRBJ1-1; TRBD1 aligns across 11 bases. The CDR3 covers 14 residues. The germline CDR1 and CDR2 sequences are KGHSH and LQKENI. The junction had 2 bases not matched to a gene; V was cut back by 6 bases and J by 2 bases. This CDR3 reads CASSRTGGNTEAFF. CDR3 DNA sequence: TGTGCCAGCTCTCGGACAGGGGGCAACACTGAAGCTTTCTTT. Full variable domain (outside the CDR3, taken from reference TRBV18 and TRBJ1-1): NAGVMQNPRHLVRRRGQEARLRCSPMKGHSHVYWYRQLPEEGLKFMVYLQKENIIDESGMPKERFSAEFPKEGPSILRIQQVVRGDSAAYFCASSRTGGNTEAFFGQGTRLTVV.

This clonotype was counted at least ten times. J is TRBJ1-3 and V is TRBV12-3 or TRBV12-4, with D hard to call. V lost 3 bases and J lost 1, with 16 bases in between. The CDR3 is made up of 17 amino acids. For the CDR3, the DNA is TGTGCCAGCAGTTTTAGTTTAGGGTCGAGTTCTGGAAACACCATATATTTT. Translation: CASSFSLGSSSGNTIYF.

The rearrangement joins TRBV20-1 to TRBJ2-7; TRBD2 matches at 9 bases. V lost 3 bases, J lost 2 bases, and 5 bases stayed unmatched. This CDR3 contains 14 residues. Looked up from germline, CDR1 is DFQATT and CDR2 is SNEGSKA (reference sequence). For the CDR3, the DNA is TGCAGTGCTAGTTCACCTAGCGGGACCTACGAGCAGTACTTC. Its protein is CSASSPSGTYEQYF.